This T cell receptor (beta chain) derives from a study of shared clonotypes between healthy human individuals. The V end was cut by 1 base, the J end by 0 bases, with 8 bases between. The CDR3 totals 14 residues. The germline V gene encodes CDR1 SGHNT and CDR2 YYREEE (reference sequence). Investigators divided CD4+ cells into CD45RA+ naive and CD45RA-negative memory subsets. Clones were sequenced by immunoSEQ multiplex PCR, and TCRdb holds only the in-frame ones, with some missing. The table lists under 850,000 clones, roughly 72% of them singletons. This clonotype was sampled from a woman under 40 in good health. Sequencing was done on a sample of memory CD4+ T cells sorted from blood. Noted subset: CD45RA-negative fraction. This sequence joins TRBV5-4 and TRBJ2-7; tentatively, D is TRBD2 (5 bases). CDR3 sequence: CASSLMGSSYEQYF. The CDR3 nucleotides are TGTGCCAGCAGCTTGATGGGGAGCTCCTACGAGCAGTACTTC. Using reference TRBV5-4 and TRBJ2-7 for the parts outside the CDR3, the full variable domain is ETGVTQSPTHLIKTRGQQVTLRCSSQSGHNTVSWYQQALGQGPQFIFQYYREEENGRGNFPPRFSGLQFPNYSSELNVNALELDDSALYLCASSLMGSSYEQYFGPGTRLTVT.